These T cell receptor beta chains were read from a single sample in a study of T cell responses to AZD1222 COVID-19 vaccine. Repertoires were generated with immunoSEQ multiplex PCR, while TCRdb's copy carries only in-frame clones and drops some. The data contain fewer than 150,000 clones, approximately 90% of them singletons. The source was peripheral blood, collected on day 0 of AZD1222 vaccination. The receptors shown here come from an adult in good health. Each CDR3 is given with its conserved first and last residue. Fields, in order: CDR3 length, clone size, J gene, D gene, V gene, CDR3 protein, CDR3 DNA. The D gene is left open where the match is weak. Clone sizes are given selectively: once, few, many, or a class where the clone is expanded.

15 | - | TRBJ1-2 | TRBD1 | TRBV2 | CASKYRGGWNYGYTF | TGTGCCAGCAAGTACAGGGGAGGATGGAACTATGGCTACACCTTC
15 | - | TRBJ1-1 | - | TRBV9 | CASSVDGQTNTEAFF | TGTGCCAGCAGCGTTGACGGACAGACGAACACTGAAGCTTTCTTT
14 | few | TRBJ2-6 | - | TRBV7-3 | CASSLKTGANVLTF | TGTGCCAGCAGCTTAAAAACCGGGGCCAACGTCCTGACTTTC
14 | few | TRBJ2-3 | - | TRBV28 | CASSKQGRTDTQYF | TGTGCCAGCAGTAAACAGGGACGCACAGATACGCAGTATTTT
17 | - | TRBJ2-1 | TRBD1 | TRBV9 | CASSADGGTGHDNEQFF | TGTGCCAGCAGCGCCGACGGGGGGACAGGGCACGACAATGAGCAGTTCTTC
19 | - | TRBJ1-1 | - | TRBV7-9 | CASSLERPLQGAPKAEAFF | TGTGCCAGCAGCTTAGAGCGCCCTCTACAGGGAGCCCCGAAGGCTGAAGCTTTCTTT
12 | - | TRBJ2-7 | - | TRBV12-3/TRBV12-4 | CASSPFPYEQYF | TGTGCCAGCAGTCCCTTTCCATACGAGCAGTACTTC
15 | - | TRBJ1-5 | - | TRBV6-5 | CASSLQAGGNQPQHF | TGTGCCAGCAGCTTACAGGCTGGGGGCAATCAGCCCCAGCATTTT
14 | - | TRBJ2-2 | - | TRBV19 | CASNGGRHTGELFF | TGTGCCAGTAATGGGGGGCGCCACACCGGGGAGCTGTTTTTT
13 | - | TRBJ1-1 | TRBD1 | TRBV29-1 | CSAAGTGNTEAFF | TGCAGCGCAGCAGGGACAGGGAACACTGAAGCTTTCTTT
12 | - | TRBJ1-5 | - | TRBV29-1 | CSVELVGQPQHF | TGCAGCGTTGAGCTTGTGGGTCAGCCCCAGCATTTT
16 | - | TRBJ1-1 | TRBD1 | TRBV5-1 | CASSLSRTGTNTEAFF | TGCGCCAGCAGCTTATCCAGGACAGGGACGAACACTGAAGCTTTCTTT
14 | - | TRBJ1-6 | - | TRBV7-9 | CASSLDSKGSPLHF | TGTGCCAGCAGCCTGGACAGCAAAGGTTCACCCCTCCACTTT
12 | - | TRBJ1-6 | - | TRBV2 | CASIGLNSPLHF | TGTGCCAGCATAGGGCTAAATTCACCCCTCCACTTT
16 | - | TRBJ2-1 | TRBD2 | TRBV18 | CASSPGTGGRYNEQFF | TGTGCCAGCTCACCCGGGACGGGGGGGCGCTACAATGAGCAGTTCTTC
13 | - | TRBJ2-1 | - | TRBV4-1 | CASSQVWGSEQFF | TGCGCCAGCAGCCAAGTCTGGGGCAGTGAGCAGTTCTTC
13 | - | TRBJ1-5 | - | TRBV2 | CASSEAQGQPQHF | TGTGCCAGCAGTGAAGCCCAGGGACAGCCCCAGCATTTT
15 | - | TRBJ2-2 | - | TRBV9 | CASSPGVSGSGELFF | TGTGCCAGCAGCCCTGGTGTGAGTGGATCAGGGGAGCTGTTTTTT
16 | - | TRBJ2-3 | - | TRBV5-1 | CASSLGLGVSTDTQYF | TGCGCCAGCAGCTTGGGGCTCGGGGTTAGCACAGATACGCAGTATTTT
15 | - | TRBJ2-1 | TRBD1 | TRBV7-3 | CASSSTQGPYNEQFF | TGTGCCAGCAGCTCGACACAGGGGCCGTACAATGAGCAGTTCTTC
13 | - | TRBJ2-5 | - | TRBV2 | CASSRLEMETQYF | TGTGCCAGCAGCAGACTAGAGATGGAGACCCAGTACTTC
15 | - | TRBJ1-1 | TRBD1 | TRBV5-1 | CASSLGQGLDTEAFF | TGCGCCAGCAGCTTGGGACAGGGTTTAGACACTGAAGCTTTCTTT
19 | - | TRBJ2-7 | TRBD2 | TRBV4-1 | CASSQDRRTSGGRTYEQYF | TGCGCCAGCAGCCAAGATCGAAGGACTAGCGGGGGGAGAACCTACGAGCAGTACTTC
18 | few | TRBJ2-2 | - | TRBV6-7 | CASSYSRRRLYNTGELFF | TGTGCCAGCAGTTACTCCCGCCGGAGGTTATATAACACCGGGGAGCTGTTTTTT
14 | - | TRBJ1-1 | TRBD1 | TRBV2 | CASSESRGLTEAFF | TGTGCCAGCAGTGAATCCAGGGGGCTTACTGAAGCTTTCTTT
14 | - | TRBJ2-1 | TRBD2 | TRBV29-1 | CSVERTSGGDEQFF | TGCAGCGTTGAGCGGACTAGCGGGGGGGATGAGCAGTTCTTC
15 | once | TRBJ1-2 | - | TRBV2 | CASSEYILRNYGYTF | TGTGCCAGCAGTGAATACATCTTGAGAAACTATGGCTACACCTTC
17 | - | TRBJ1-6 | TRBD1 | TRBV28 | CASKYRGRTTYNSPLHF | TGTGCCAGCAAGTACAGGGGTAGAACGACCTATAATTCACCCCTCCACTTT
17 | - | TRBJ2-1 | TRBD2 | TRBV15 | CATSRDGAGGFYNEQFF | TGTGCCACCAGCAGAGATGGGGCGGGGGGGTTCTACAATGAGCAGTTCTTC
13 | - | TRBJ1-5 | - | TRBV19 | CASIGRFNQPQHF | TGTGCCAGCATAGGCAGATTCAATCAGCCCCAGCATTTT
12 | - | TRBJ2-1 | - | TRBV12-3/TRBV12-4 | CASSFGINEQFF | TGTGCCAGCAGTTTCGGGATCAATGAGCAGTTCTTC
15 | - | TRBJ1-5 | TRBD1 | TRBV19 | CASTRTGGRDQPQHF | TGTGCCAGTACCCGGACAGGGGGCCGTGATCAGCCCCAGCATTTT
12 | - | TRBJ1-1 | - | TRBV6-2/TRBV6-3 | CASSYGVTEAFF | TGTGCCAGCAGTTACGGGGTAACTGAAGCTTTCTTT
14 | once | TRBJ1-2 | TRBD1 | TRBV10-3 | CAISEQGQGGGYTF | TGTGCCATCAGTGAGCAAGGACAGGGCGGAGGCTACACCTTC